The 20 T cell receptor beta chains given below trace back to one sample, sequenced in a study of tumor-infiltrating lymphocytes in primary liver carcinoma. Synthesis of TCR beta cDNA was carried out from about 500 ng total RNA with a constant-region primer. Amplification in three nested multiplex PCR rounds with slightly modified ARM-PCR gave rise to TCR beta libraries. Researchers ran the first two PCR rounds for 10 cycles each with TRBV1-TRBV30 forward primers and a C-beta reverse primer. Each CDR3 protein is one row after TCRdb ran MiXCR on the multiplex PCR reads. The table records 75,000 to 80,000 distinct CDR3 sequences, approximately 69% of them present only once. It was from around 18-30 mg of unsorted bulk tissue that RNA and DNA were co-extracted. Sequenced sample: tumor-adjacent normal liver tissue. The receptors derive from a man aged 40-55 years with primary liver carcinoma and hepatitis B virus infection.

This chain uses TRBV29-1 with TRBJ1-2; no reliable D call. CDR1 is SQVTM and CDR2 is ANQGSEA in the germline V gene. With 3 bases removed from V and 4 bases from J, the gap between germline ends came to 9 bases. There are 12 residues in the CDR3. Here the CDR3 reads CSVDDGTYGYTF. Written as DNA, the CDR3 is TGCAGCGTTGACGACGGAACCTATGGCTACACCTTC.

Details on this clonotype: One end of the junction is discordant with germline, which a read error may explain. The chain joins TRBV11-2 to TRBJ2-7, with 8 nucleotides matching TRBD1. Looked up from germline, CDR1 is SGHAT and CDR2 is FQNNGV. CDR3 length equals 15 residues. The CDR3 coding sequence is TGTGTCAGCAGCCATGGGACAGGAGGGCCCTACGAGCAGTGCTTC. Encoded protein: CVSSHGTGGPYEQCF.

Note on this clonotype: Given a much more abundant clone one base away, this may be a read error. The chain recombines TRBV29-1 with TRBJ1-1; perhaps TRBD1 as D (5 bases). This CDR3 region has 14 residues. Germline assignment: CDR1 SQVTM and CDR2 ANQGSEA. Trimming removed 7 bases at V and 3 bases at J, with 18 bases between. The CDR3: CSGRLGGEDTEAFF. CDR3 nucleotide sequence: TGCAGCGGCCGCCTGGGGGGGGAGGACACTGAAGCTTTCTTT.

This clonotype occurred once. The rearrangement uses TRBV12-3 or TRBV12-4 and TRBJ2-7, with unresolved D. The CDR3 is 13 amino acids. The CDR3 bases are TGTACCAGCAGTTCACGGTTGAACTACGAGCAATACGTC. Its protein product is CTSSSRLNYEQYV.

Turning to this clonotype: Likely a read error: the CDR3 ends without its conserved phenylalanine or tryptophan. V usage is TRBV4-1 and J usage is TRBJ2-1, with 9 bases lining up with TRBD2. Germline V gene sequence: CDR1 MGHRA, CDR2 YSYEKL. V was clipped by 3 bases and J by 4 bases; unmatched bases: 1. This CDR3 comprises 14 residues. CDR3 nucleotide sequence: TGCGCCAGCAGCCAGGCGGGAGGGTACAATGAGCAGTTCGTC. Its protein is CASSQAGGYNEQFV.

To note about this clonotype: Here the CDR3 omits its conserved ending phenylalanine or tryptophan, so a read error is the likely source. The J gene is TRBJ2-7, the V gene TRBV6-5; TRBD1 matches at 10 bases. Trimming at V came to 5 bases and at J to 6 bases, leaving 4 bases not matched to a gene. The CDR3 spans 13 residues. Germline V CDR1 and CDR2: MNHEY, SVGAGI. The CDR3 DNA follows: TGTGCCAGCAGTATCGGGACAGGGGTCGAGCAGTACATC. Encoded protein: CASSIGTGVEQYI.

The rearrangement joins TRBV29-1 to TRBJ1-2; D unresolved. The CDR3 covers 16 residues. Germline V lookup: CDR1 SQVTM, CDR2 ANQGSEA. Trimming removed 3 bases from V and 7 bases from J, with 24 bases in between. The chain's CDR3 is CSVDDFERVAGSGYTF. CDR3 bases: TGCAGCGTTGACGATTTCGAAAGGGTTGCTGGTTCTGGCTACACCTTC.

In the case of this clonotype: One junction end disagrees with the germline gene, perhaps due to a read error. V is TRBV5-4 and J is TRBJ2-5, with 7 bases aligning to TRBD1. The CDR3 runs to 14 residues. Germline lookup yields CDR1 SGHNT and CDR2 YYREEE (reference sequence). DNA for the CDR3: TGTGCTAGCAACCAACAGGGGCCGGAAGAGACCCAGTACTTC. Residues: CASNQQGPEETQYF.

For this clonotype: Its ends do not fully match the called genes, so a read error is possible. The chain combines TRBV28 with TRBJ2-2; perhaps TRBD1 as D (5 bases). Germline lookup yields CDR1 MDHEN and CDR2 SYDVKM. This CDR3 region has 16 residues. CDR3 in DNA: TGTGCCAACAGTTTAGGGGTAGGGAAGAACACCGGGGAGCTGTTTTTT. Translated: CANSLGVGKNTGELFF.

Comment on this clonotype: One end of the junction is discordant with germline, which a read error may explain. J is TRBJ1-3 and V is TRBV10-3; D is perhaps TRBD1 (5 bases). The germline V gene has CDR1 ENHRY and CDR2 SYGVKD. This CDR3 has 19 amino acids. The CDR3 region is CAISGSGVPFRGEGNTIYF. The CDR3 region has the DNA TGCGCCATAAGTGGGTCGGGTGTCCCCTTTAGGGGAGAAGGAAACACCATATATTTT.

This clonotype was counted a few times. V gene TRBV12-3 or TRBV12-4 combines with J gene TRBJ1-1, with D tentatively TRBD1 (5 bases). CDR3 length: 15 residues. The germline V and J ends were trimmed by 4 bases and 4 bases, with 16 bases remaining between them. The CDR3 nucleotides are TGTGCCAGCAGTTCCGCGGGGGTTAGGGGCACTGAAGCTTTCTTT. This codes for CASSSAGVRGTEAFF.

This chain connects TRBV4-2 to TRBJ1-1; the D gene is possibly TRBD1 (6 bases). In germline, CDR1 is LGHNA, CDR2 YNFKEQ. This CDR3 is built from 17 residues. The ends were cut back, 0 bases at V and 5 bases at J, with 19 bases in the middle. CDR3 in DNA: TGTGCCAGCAGCCAAGATAGTGCGGCAGGGGTTTATACTGAAGCTTTCTTT. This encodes CASSQDSAAGVYTEAFF.

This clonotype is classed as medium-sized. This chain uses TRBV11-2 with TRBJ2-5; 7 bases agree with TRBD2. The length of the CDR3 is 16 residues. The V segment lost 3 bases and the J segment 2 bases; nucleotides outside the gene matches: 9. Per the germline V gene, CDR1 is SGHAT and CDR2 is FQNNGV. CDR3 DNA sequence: TGTGCCAGCAGCTTTTGGCCAGCGGGGCAACAAGAGACCCAGTACTTC. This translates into CASSFWPAGQQETQYF.

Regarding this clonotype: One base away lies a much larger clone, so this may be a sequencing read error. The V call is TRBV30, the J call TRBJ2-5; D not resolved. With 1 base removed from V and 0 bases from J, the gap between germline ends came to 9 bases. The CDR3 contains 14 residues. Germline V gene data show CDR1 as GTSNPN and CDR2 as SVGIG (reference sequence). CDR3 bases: TGTGCCTGGAGTGGGCTTATGTACCAAGAGACCCAGTACTTC. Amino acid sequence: CAWSGLMYQETQYF. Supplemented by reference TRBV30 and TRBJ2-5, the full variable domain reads SQTIHQWPATLVQPVGSPLSLECTVEGTSNPNLYWYRQAAGRGLQLLFYSVGIGQISSEVPQNLSASRPQDRQFILSSKKLLLSDSGFYLCAWSGLMYQETQYFGPGTRLLVL.

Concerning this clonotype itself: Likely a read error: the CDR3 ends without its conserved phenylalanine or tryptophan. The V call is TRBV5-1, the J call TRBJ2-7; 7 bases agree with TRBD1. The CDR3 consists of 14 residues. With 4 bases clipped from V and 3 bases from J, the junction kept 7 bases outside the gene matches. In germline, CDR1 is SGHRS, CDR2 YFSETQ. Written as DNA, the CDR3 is TGCGCCAGCAGCGGGACAGTGGGCAACTACGAGCAGTACTTA. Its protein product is CASSGTVGNYEQYL.

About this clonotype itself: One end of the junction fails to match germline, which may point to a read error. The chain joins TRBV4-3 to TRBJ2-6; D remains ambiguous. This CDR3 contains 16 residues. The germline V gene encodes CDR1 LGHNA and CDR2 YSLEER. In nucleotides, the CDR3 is TGCGCCAGCAGTCAAGATGGGGTCTCTGGGGCCAACGTCCTGACTTTC. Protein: CASSQDGVSGANVLTF.

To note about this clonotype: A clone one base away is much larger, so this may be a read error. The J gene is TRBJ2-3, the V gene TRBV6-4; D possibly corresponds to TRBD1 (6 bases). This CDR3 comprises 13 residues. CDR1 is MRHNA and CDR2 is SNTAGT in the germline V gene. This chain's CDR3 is CSSSQGPTDTQYF. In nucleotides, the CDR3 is TGTTCCAGCAGTCAGGGGCCCACAGATACGCAGTATTTT.

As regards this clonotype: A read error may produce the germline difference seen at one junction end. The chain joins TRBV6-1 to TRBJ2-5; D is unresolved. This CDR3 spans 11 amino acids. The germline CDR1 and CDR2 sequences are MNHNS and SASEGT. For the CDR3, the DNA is TGTCCCAGCACCTTTCAAGAGACCCAGTACTTC. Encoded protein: CPSTFQETQYF.

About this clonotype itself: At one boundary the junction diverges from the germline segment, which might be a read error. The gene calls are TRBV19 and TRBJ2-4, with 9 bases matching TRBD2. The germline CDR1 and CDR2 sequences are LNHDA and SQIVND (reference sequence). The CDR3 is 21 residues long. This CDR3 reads CASSIEGQGTSGHRAENIQYF. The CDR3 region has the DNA TGTGCCAGTAGTATTGAGGGCCAGGGAACTAGCGGGCATAGAGCCGAAAACATTCAGTACTTT. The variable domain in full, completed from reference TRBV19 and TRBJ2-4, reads DGGITQSPKYLFRKEGQNVTLSCEQNLNHDAMYWYRQDPGQGLRLIYYSQIVNDFQKGDIAEGYSVSREKKESFPLTVTSAQKNPTAFYLCASSIEGQGTSGHRAENIQYFGAGTRLSVL.

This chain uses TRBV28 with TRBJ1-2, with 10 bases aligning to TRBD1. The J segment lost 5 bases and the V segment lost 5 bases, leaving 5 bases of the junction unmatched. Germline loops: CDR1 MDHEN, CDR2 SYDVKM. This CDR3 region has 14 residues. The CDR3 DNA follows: TGTGCCAGCAGTACGACAGGGGGCTTGTATGGCTACACCTTC. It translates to CASSTTGGLYGYTF.